Below are 27 T cell receptor beta chains sequenced from a single sample in a study of CD8 T cells in Susac syndrome. cDNA came from approximately 0.5 to 1 ug RNA primed by random hexamers. MiXCR was run by TCRdb on the immunoSEQ multiplex PCR reads, yielding one entry per CDR3 protein. The sample records 150,000 to 200,000 distinct CDR3 sequences, 94% being singletons. The sequenced sample consisted of CD4+ T cells from PBMCs. The receptors originated from a human donor with Susac syndrome.

The J gene is TRBJ2-2, the V gene TRBV6-1, with 8 positions matching TRBD2. Germline-derived CDR1 and CDR2 are MNHNS and SASEGT. The length of the CDR3 is 19 residues. Trimming removed 0 bases from V and 4 bases from J; junction bases left unmatched: 13. The CDR3 region is CASSEAVVAGMKFTGELFF. The CDR3 DNA follows: TGTGCCAGCAGTGAAGCGGTGGTAGCGGGGATGAAATTCACCGGGGAGCTGTTTTTT.

The chain employs TRBV6-2 or TRBV6-3 and TRBJ2-3, with TRBD2 identical over 11 bases. This CDR3 comprises 19 residues. CDR1 and CDR2 (germline): MNHEY, SVGEGT. V trimming: 2 bases; J trimming: 5 bases; junction bases outside the gene matches: 15. CDR3 nucleotides: TGTGCCAGCAGTTACCCTTACCCGACGACTAGCGGGGACGGAGATACGCAGTATTTT. Translation gives CASSYPYPTTSGDGDTQYF.

This clonotype was picked up one time. The V call is TRBV2, the J call TRBJ2-2; D possibly matches TRBD1 or TRBD2 (5 bases each). CDR1 SNHLY and CDR2 FYNNEI come from the germline V gene. Trimming stripped 6 bases from V and 6 bases from J, with 20 bases between. This CDR3 is built from 16 residues. CDR3 nucleotide sequence: TGTGCCAGCAGGGGCCGGGGCCAGGGAGTCGCCGGGGAGCTGTTTTTT. As protein: CASRGRGQGVAGELFF.

This clonotype has more than one count but fewer than ten. The V and J genes are TRBV18 and TRBJ1-2; possible D gene TRBD1, 5 bases. Trimming removed 3 bases at V and 1 base at J, with 6 bases between. Germline CDR1 reads KGHSH; CDR2 reads LQKENI. The CDR3 contains 13 residues. CDR3 DNA: TGTGCCAGCTCACCTGACAGTAACTATGGCTACACCTTC. Translation: CASSPDSNYGYTF. The entire variable domain, with the rest obtained from reference TRBV18 and TRBJ1-2, is as follows: NAGVMQNPRHLVRRRGQEARLRCSPMKGHSHVYWYRQLPEEGLKFMVYLQKENIIDESGMPKERFSAEFPKEGPSILRIQQVVRGDSAAYFCASSPDSNYGYTFGSGTRLTVV.

The chain joins TRBV20-1 to TRBJ1-1; D gene ambiguous. V was trimmed by 6 bases and J by 1 base, leaving 9 bases between them. From germline, CDR1 is DFQATT and CDR2 SNEGSKA (reference sequence). The length of the CDR3 is 12 residues. CDR3 in DNA: TGCAGTGCCAATACTGGGAACACTGAAGCTTTCTTT. It specifies CSANTGNTEAFF.

The gene calls are TRBV19 and TRBJ1-2; D uncertain. V was shortened by 7 bases and J by 4 bases, with 16 bases between the two germline ends. This CDR3 has 14 residues. Germline V gives CDR1 LNHDA, CDR2 SQIVND (reference sequence). The chain's CDR3 is CASNFPGRSYGYTF. CDR3 DNA sequence: TGTGCCAGTAATTTCCCAGGCAGATCCTATGGCTACACCTTC.

This chain links TRBV5-6 with TRBJ2-7; 10 bases agree with TRBD2. V shed 0 bases, J shed 3 bases, and the junction held 0 bases outside the gene matches. This CDR3 has 14 amino acids. CDR1 and CDR2 from the germline V gene are SGHDT and YYEEEE. In DNA form, the CDR3 reads TGTGCCAGCAGCTTGGGGACTAGCGGCTACGAGCAGTACTTC. It codes for CASSLGTSGYEQYF.

The chain is built from TRBV18 and TRBJ1-1; the D is unclear. V was cut by 3 bases and J by 2 bases, with 16 bases left in between. The length of the CDR3 is 16 residues. The V gene's germline CDR1 is KGHSH and CDR2 LQKENI. CDR3 residues: CASSPLTFQYNTEAFF. The CDR3 DNA is TGTGCCAGCTCACCGCTGACCTTCCAGTATAACACTGAAGCTTTCTTT.

J is TRBJ1-6 and V is TRBV11-2; D gene uncertain. V lost 1 base, J lost 5 bases, and 9 bases lay in between. Germline CDR1 reads SGHAT; CDR2 reads FQNNGV. The length of the CDR3 is 15 residues. Written as DNA, the CDR3 is TGTGCCAGCAGCTTAGGGCGGAGTGATAATTCACCCCTCCACTTT. Residues: CASSLGRSDNSPLHF.

The count of this clonotype is one. This sequence joins TRBV20-1 and TRBJ2-5, with TRBD1 as a possible D gene (5 bases). CDR3 length: 14 amino acids. The V end lost 6 bases, the J end lost 0 bases, and 14 bases lay between the germline ends. Germline CDR1 DFQATT, CDR2 SNEGSKA (reference sequence). In DNA, the CDR3 is TGCAGTGCAGCCCAACAGGTGGACCAAGAGACCCAGTACTTC. It yields the protein CSAAQQVDQETQYF.

The chain combines TRBV4-3 with TRBJ1-4, with D hard to call. CDR1 is LGHNA, CDR2 YSLEER, per germline. The CDR3 spans 15 residues. Trimming pared 1 base from V and 4 bases from J, leaving 10 bases between. The CDR3 region is CASSQGRAINEKLFF. CDR3 DNA: TGCGCCAGCAGCCAAGGAAGGGCCATTAATGAAAAACTGTTTTTT.

This chain joins TRBV29-1 and TRBJ1-6; D is unresolved. The CDR3 is 15 residues long. Germline CDR1 reads SQVTM; CDR2 reads ANQGSEA. As DNA, the CDR3 is TGCAGGGCTGGTGTACCGGGAGACTATAATTCACCCCTCCACTTT. This codes for CRAGVPGDYNSPLHF.

The chain combines TRBV27 with TRBJ1-1; no definite D call. V was cut by 7 bases and J by 1 base, with 19 bases left in between. This CDR3 contains 16 residues. Germline CDR1 and CDR2: MNHEY and SMNVEV (reference sequence). CDR3 sequence reads: CASTPDRRRRNTEAFF. The CDR3 nucleotides read TGTGCCAGCACTCCAGACCGGAGGCGGCGGAACACTGAAGCTTTCTTT.

This clonotype has just one count. The rearrangement joins TRBV30 to TRBJ1-6; D may be TRBD1 (5 bases). Germline V gene sequence: CDR1 GTSNPN, CDR2 SVGIG (reference sequence). The CDR3 extends over 18 amino acids. The V gene lost 0 bases and the J gene lost 7 bases, with 22 bases spanning the gap. The CDR3 protein is CAWSVPAGRLPRNSPLHF. The CDR3 DNA follows: TGTGCCTGGAGTGTACCGGCAGGGAGACTTCCCCGGAATTCACCCCTCCACTTT.

The genes are TRBV6-2 or TRBV6-3 and TRBJ2-1, with 10 bases aligning to TRBD1. Germline trimming cut 10 bases from V and 1 base from J; bases unmatched to any gene: 16. The CDR3 has 18 amino acids. Germline loops: CDR1 MNHEY, CDR2 SVGEGT. CDR3 sequence (DNA): TGTGCCACGGGACCGAGACAGGGGGCAAATGGTTCCTACAATGAGCAGTTCTTC. Translating it yields CATGPRQGANGSYNEQFF.

This chain joins TRBV20-1 and TRBJ2-3; the match to TRBD2 covers 11 bases. The V and J ends lost 6 bases and 0 bases, in that order; junction bases with no gene match: 11. Germline loops: CDR1 DFQATT, CDR2 SNEGSKA (reference sequence). The CDR3 is 17 residues long. The DNA of the CDR3 is TGCAGTGCAAAGATCCTAGCGGGGGGCCTCAGCACAGATACGCAGTATTTT. Its translation: CSAKILAGGLSTDTQYF.

The gene calls are TRBV6-6 and TRBJ2-5, with TRBD2 as a possible D gene (6 bases). The CDR3 consists of 15 residues. Germline V gene data show CDR1 as MNHNY and CDR2 as SVGAGI (reference sequence). The V and J ends lost 6 bases and 4 bases respectively, with 18 bases between them. CDR3 residues: CASSSPGLLPETQYF. In DNA, the CDR3 is TGTGCCAGCAGCTCTCCGGGACTTTTACCAGAGACCCAGTACTTC.

This chain joins TRBV19 and TRBJ2-1; possible D gene TRBD1, 6 bases. V lost 7 bases, J lost 2 bases, and 9 bases lay in between. CDR1 LNHDA and CDR2 SQIVND come from the germline V gene (reference sequence). The CDR3 is made up of 13 amino acids. The DNA for the CDR3 is TGTGCCAGTATAGGGGACACCTACAATGAGCAGTTCTTC. Its protein is CASIGDTYNEQFF.

This clonotype was seen once. The chain is built from TRBV30 and TRBJ1-1; D ambiguous. CDR1 GTSNPN and CDR2 SVGIG come from the germline V gene (reference sequence). CDR3 length: 13 residues. The V end was cut by 3 bases, the J end by 1 base, with 9 bases between. CDR3 DNA: TGTGCCTGGAGGATCGACACGAACACTGAAGCTTTCTTT. Protein product: CAWRIDTNTEAFF.

J is TRBJ2-7 and V is TRBV18; TRBD2 aligns across 13 bases. J was trimmed by 2 bases and V by 0 bases; bases with no gene match: 1. Germline V gives CDR1 KGHSH, CDR2 LQKENI. The CDR3 is 16 residues long. The chain's CDR3 is CASSPPGLAGAYEQYF. In DNA, the CDR3 is TGTGCCAGCTCACCACCAGGACTAGCGGGGGCCTACGAGCAGTACTTC.

This chain uses TRBV5-1 with TRBJ2-7; no clear D gene. With 1 base removed from V and 0 bases from J, the gap between germline ends came to 8 bases. CDR1 and CDR2 (germline): SGHRS, YFSETQ. The CDR3 length is 14 residues. The DNA for the CDR3 is TGCGCCAGCAGCTTGTGGTCTGCCTCCTACGAGCAGTACTTC. It encodes CASSLWSASYEQYF.

The J gene is TRBJ2-5, the V gene TRBV12-3 or TRBV12-4; D remains ambiguous. Trimming left V 5 bases short and J 5 bases short, with 9 bases between. This CDR3 has 12 residues. CDR3 coding DNA: TGTGCCAGCAGTGGATTGAGGGAGACCCAGTACTTC. Amino acid sequence: CASSGLRETQYF.

This sequence joins TRBV30 and TRBJ1-6; 9 nucleotides agree with TRBD1. The ends lost 3 bases at V and 8 bases at J; junction bases unmatched: 5. This CDR3 contains 14 residues. CDR1 is GTSNPN, CDR2 SVGIG, per germline (reference sequence). CDR3 residues: CAWSKGQGDSPLHF. The CDR3, as DNA: TGTGCCTGGAGCAAGGGACAGGGTGATTCACCCCTCCACTTT.

V usage is TRBV9 and J usage is TRBJ2-7, with a possible D match to TRBD1 (6 bases). The CDR3 has 15 amino acids. The ends were cut back, 1 base at V and 7 bases at J, with 18 bases in the middle. CDR1 and CDR2 from the germline V gene are SGDLS and YYNGEE. CDR3 in amino acids: CASSVSPRTDLEQYF. CDR3 bases: TGTGCCAGCAGCGTAAGCCCTAGGACAGACCTGGAGCAGTACTTC. Complete variable domain (other parts from reference TRBV9 and TRBJ2-7): DSGVTQTPKHLITATGQRVTLRCSPRSGDLSVYWYQQSLDQGLQFLIQYYNGEERAKGNILERFSAQQFPDLHSELNLSSLELGDSALYFCASSVSPRTDLEQYFGPGTRLTVT.

This chain links TRBV7-8 with TRBJ1-6, with TRBD1 matching over 9 bases. Germline CDR1 SGHVS, CDR2 FQNEAQ. J lost 9 bases, V lost 2 bases, and 8 bases had no gene match. This CDR3 spans 16 amino acids. In nucleotides, the CDR3 is TGTGCCAGCAGCTTATACACAGGGGGCAGCGGTTCACCCCTCCACTTT. Its translation is CASSLYTGGSGSPLHF.

The chain recombines TRBV2 with TRBJ2-4, with TRBD2 matching 8 bases. V shed 3 bases and J 7 bases; nucleotides not matched to a gene: 5. The CDR3 is made up of 14 amino acids. Germline V lookup: CDR1 SNHLY, CDR2 FYNNEI. This chain's CDR3 is CASSEAGGENIQYF. In DNA form, the CDR3 reads TGTGCCAGCAGTGAGGCGGGGGGAGAGAACATTCAGTACTTC.

Here the CDR3 reads CAISEGQKDYEQYF. The CDR3 region has the DNA TGTGCCATCAGTGAAGGGCAGAAGGACTACGAGCAGTACTTC. This rearrangement joins TRBV10-3 to TRBJ2-7; D is unclear. The germline gives CDR1 ENHRY, CDR2 SYGVKD. CDR3 length: 14 amino acids. The V gene lost 3 bases and the J gene lost 3 bases, with 12 bases spanning the gap.